This TCR beta chain was identified in a study of T cell changes during pregnancy in multiple sclerosis. Some clones are missing from TCRdb's copy, which holds only in-frame ones; the method was immunoSEQ multiplex PCR. The sample shows about 40,000 clones, about 90% of them seen only once. This clone was picked up a small number of times. CDR3 length: 17 amino acids. Germline CDR1 and CDR2: SEHNR and FQNEAQ (reference sequence). The trim removed 5 bases at V and 0 bases at J, leaving 12 bases unmatched. This sample comprised CD4+ T cells from peripheral blood mononuclear cells, obtained before pregnancy. The genes are TRBV7-9 and TRBJ2-7, with 8 bases fitting TRBD1. The receptor was isolated from a female donor with multiple sclerosis, enrolled in a pregnancy study. CDR3 in DNA: TGTGCCAGCAGCGCATGGACAGGGCTAGTTAACTCCTACGAGCAGTACTTC. Translated, it gives CASSAWTGLVNSYEQYF.